This T cell receptor (beta chain) is drawn from a study of T cell repertoires in cytomegalovirus infection. Overall study context: An indication of both CMV infection and matching HLA type came from public TCR beta signatures.

TCRdb processed the reads anew with MiXCR; each CDR3 protein has one entry. This table holds about 830,000 distinct CDR3 sequences, around a third found once. Regarding this clonotype: No antigen is known for it. One end of the junction is discordant with germline, which a read error may explain.

Notes on the study in general: CMV carriers with the relevant HLA were identified by cumulative public TCR beta family frequency.

This specimen was cultured CD8+ T cells from PBMCs, taken from culture after CMV antigen stimulation. The sequence was obtained from a human donor in good health (CMV status not recorded). Some clones in this sample may be carry-over from other donors' samples.

The CDR3 DNA reads TGTGCCAGCAGATACTACGGGGGCCTTTATGGCTACACCTTC. Its protein product is CASRYYGGLYGYTF. The chain employs TRBV6-8 and TRBJ1-2; possible D gene TRBD1, 6 bases. This CDR3 region has 14 residues. The V gene's germline CDR1 is MNHGY and CDR2 SAAAGT.